The table lists the clone carrying this T cell receptor (beta chain) with a few counts. What it recognizes is unknown. TCRdb keeps only in-frame clones here, not all; method: immunoSEQ multiplex PCR. The table records 30,000 to 40,000 clones, around four fifths of them present only once. The data stem from a study of OX40 agonist ivuxolimab in advanced cancers. Study-wide findings and caveats: CD4+ and CD8+ T cells in blood underwent clonal expansion by week 6 at 0.1 to 3.0 mg/kg.

This sequence was found in an adult with an advanced solid tumor such as melanoma, head and neck, liver or kidney cancer. Sequencing was performed on CD4+ or CD8+ T cells sorted from blood, taken in a trial of the OX40 agonist ivuxolimab.

DNA of the CDR3: TGTGCCAGCTCAGGGGAAAGGCAGCCCCAGCATTTT. As protein: CASSGERQPQHF. This chain connects TRBV28 to TRBJ1-5, with D possibly matching TRBD1 (6 bases). V dropped 8 bases and J dropped 7 bases, with 12 bases sitting between them. CDR3 length: 12 residues. The germline V gene encodes CDR1 MDHEN and CDR2 SYDVKM.